The 25 T cell receptor beta chains below come from one sample, sequenced in a study of T cell changes during pregnancy in multiple sclerosis. TCRdb's copy holds only in-frame clones and misses some; the assay was immunoSEQ multiplex PCR. Of about 76,000 clones detected, roughly 92% appear once; the ten largest clones hold roughly 3.7%. Sequencing used peripheral blood, obtained after pregnancy. Every receptor here comes from a female donor in good health, enrolled as a control in a pregnancy study.

This clone showed up just once. The chain carries TRBV18 and TRBJ2-5; 9 nucleotides line up with TRBD1. Germline values: CDR1 KGHSH, CDR2 LQKENI. This CDR3 spans 14 amino acids. Germline trimming cut 4 bases from V and 3 bases from J; bases unmatched to any gene: 3. The CDR3: CASSRRQGEETQYF. In nucleotides, the CDR3 is TGTGCCAGCTCACGAAGACAGGGGGAAGAGACCCAGTACTTC.

This clone was observed a single time. This chain joins TRBV2 and TRBJ1-2, with 10 bases lining up with TRBD1. The CDR3 runs 15 residues. V dropped 5 bases and J dropped 2; count of bases not matched to a gene: 5. From germline, CDR1 is SNHLY and CDR2 FYNNEI. CDR3 sequence (DNA): TGTGCCAGCAGTCTCGACAGGGGGCAGAACTATGGCTACACCTTC. Protein: CASSLDRGQNYGYTF.

The table lists this clone with a few counts. The chain is built from TRBV23-1 and TRBJ1-2, with D hard to call. TRBV23-1 is an ORF, with its function uncertain. Between the trimmed V and J ends, which lost 8 bases and 4 bases, there was a span of 5 bases. This CDR3 spans 10 amino acids. The CDR3: CASLVYGYTF. CDR3 nucleotides: TGCGCCAGCCTCGTCTATGGCTACACCTTC.

This chain links TRBV19 with TRBJ1-5, with D perhaps matching TRBD1 (6 bases). V shed 7 bases and J shed 1 base, with 11 bases lying between them. The CDR3 is made up of 14 amino acids. Germline V CDR1 and CDR2: LNHDA, SQIVND (reference sequence). The CDR3 bases are TGTGCCAGTACACAGGGAATAAGCAATCAGCCCCAGCATTTT. This gives the protein CASTQGISNQPQHF.

The gene calls are TRBV5-1 and TRBJ2-5; D possibly corresponds to TRBD2 (6 bases). The CDR3 sequence is 16 residues long. The germline V and J ends were trimmed by 2 bases and 5 bases, with 19 bases remaining between them. The V gene's germline CDR1 is SGHRS and CDR2 YFSETQ. CDR3 residues: CASSFNRGEGGETQYF. CDR3 DNA: TGCGCCAGCAGCTTTAACAGAGGGGAAGGAGGGGAGACCCAGTACTTC. The full variable domain, in which reference TRBV5-1 and TRBJ2-5 provide the parts outside the CDR3, is KAGVTQTPRYLIKTRGQQVTLSCSPISGHRSVSWYQQTPGQGLQFLFEYFSETQRNKGNFPGRFSGRQFSNSRSEMNVSTLELGDSALYLCASSFNRGEGGETQYFGPGTRLLVL.

The chain links TRBV5-1 to TRBJ2-7, with no clear D. The CDR3 length is 13 residues. The germline V gene has CDR1 SGHRS and CDR2 YFSETQ. V was pared by 2 bases and J by 4 bases, with 10 bases between. DNA of the CDR3: TGCGCCAGCAGCTTCCCAGGTGGATACGAGCAGTACTTC. This codes for CASSFPGGYEQYF.

This clone showed up just once. CDR3 sequence: CASSVVGGSEEQFF. DNA for the CDR3: TGTGCCAGCAGCGTAGTCGGAGGGAGCGAAGAGCAGTTCTTC. V and J are TRBV9 and TRBJ2-1; TRBD2 is a possible D gene (6 bases). Germline CDR1 SGDLS, CDR2 YYNGEE. The CDR3 is made up of 14 amino acids. The ends were cut back, 0 bases at V and 10 bases at J, with 14 bases in the middle.

This clone came up once. The chain combines TRBV6-5 with TRBJ1-5; possible D gene TRBD1, 6 bases. The CDR3 runs 15 residues. Germline V gene lookup returns CDR1 MNHEY and CDR2 SVGAGI. V was trimmed by 6 bases and J by 0 bases, leaving 12 bases between them. The CDR3 DNA follows: TGTGCCAGCAGACCAGACAGGTCTAGCAATCAGCCCCAGCATTTT. Its translation is CASRPDRSSNQPQHF.

CDR3 DNA: TGTGCCAGCAGTTTAATCGGGACGGCGGGGGAGCAGTACTTC. Translation: CASSLIGTAGEQYF. The V call is TRBV28, the J call TRBJ2-7; D might be TRBD2 (6 bases). V lost 2 bases, J lost 7 bases, and 15 bases lay in between. CDR3 length: 14 residues. Germline assignment: CDR1 MDHEN and CDR2 SYDVKM.

The J gene is TRBJ1-4, the V gene TRBV5-4; 11 bases are a match to TRBD1. V lost 4 bases, J lost 8 bases, and 7 bases stayed unmatched. Germline V lookup: CDR1 SGHNT, CDR2 YYREEE (reference sequence). The CDR3 has 15 residues. CDR3 sequence: CASSMGQGGREKLFF. The CDR3 nucleotides are TGTGCCAGCAGCATGGGACAGGGGGGGCGGGAAAAACTGTTTTTT.

The chain recombines TRBV6-1 with TRBJ1-1; D possibly corresponds to TRBD1 (6 bases). The CDR3 runs 13 residues. V lost 3 bases and J lost 5, with 10 bases in between. Germline assignment: CDR1 MNHNS and CDR2 SASEGT. CDR3 in DNA: TGTGCCAGCAGTGAGGGGGGGCTGACTGAAGCTTTCTTT. Protein product: CASSEGGLTEAFF.

The chain carries TRBV6-4 and TRBJ2-1; 9 bases fit TRBD1. Germline CDR1 and CDR2: MRHNA and SNTAGT. The CDR3 is 15 amino acids. V trimming: 4 bases; J trimming: 2 bases; junction bases outside the gene matches: 3. This CDR3 reads CASSVDRGAYNEQFF. Here the CDR3 DNA reads TGTGCCAGCAGTGTGGACAGGGGAGCCTACAATGAGCAGTTCTTC.

The chain employs TRBV7-9 and TRBJ2-1; D is unclear. The CDR3 has 12 amino acids. Germline V gives CDR1 SEHNR, CDR2 FQNEAQ (reference sequence). The CDR3 reads CAVYMADNEQFF. DNA of the CDR3: TGTGCAGTCTATATGGCGGACAATGAGCAGTTCTTC.

The rearrangement links TRBV7-3 to TRBJ2-1; 8 positions agree with TRBD2. The germline CDR1 and CDR2 sequences are SGHTA and FQGTGA. The V and J ends lost 0 bases and 7 bases, in that order; junction bases with no gene match: 5. This CDR3 is 15 amino acids long. In DNA, the CDR3 is TGTGCCAGCAGCTTAACCGGGAGGGCCAGGAATGAGCAGTTCTTC. Translated, it gives CASSLTGRARNEQFF. Looking up the rest from reference TRBV7-3 and TRBJ2-1 gives the full variable domain: GAGVSQTPSNKVTEKGKYVELRCDPISGHTALYWYRQSLGQGPEFLIYFQGTGAADDSGLPNDRFFAVRPEGSVSTLKIQRTERGDSAVYLCASSLTGRARNEQFFGPGTRLTVL.

The J gene is TRBJ2-7, the V gene TRBV28; 9 positions match TRBD1. The CDR3 consists of 14 residues. The V gene end was trimmed by 6 bases and the J gene end by 3 bases; junction bases not matched to a gene: 6. The germline gives CDR1 MDHEN, CDR2 SYDVKM. This CDR3 reads CASRGQGSGYEQYF. DNA of the CDR3: TGTGCCAGCAGGGGACAGGGAAGCGGCTACGAGCAGTACTTC.

The chain employs TRBV18 and TRBJ1-2; D is possibly TRBD1 (5 bases). With 3 bases removed from V and 4 bases from J, the gap between germline ends came to 12 bases. In germline, CDR1 is KGHSH, CDR2 LQKENI. The CDR3 is made up of 14 amino acids. CDR3 sequence reads: CASSPQGSSYGYTF. The CDR3, as DNA: TGTGCCAGCTCACCGCAGGGCTCATCCTATGGCTACACCTTC.

The table lists this clone with a count of one. This chain links TRBV2 with TRBJ1-1, with 9 positions matching TRBD1. The germline V gene has CDR1 SNHLY and CDR2 FYNNEI. Losses at the gene ends were 8 bases for V and 4 bases for J; bases not matched to a gene: 2. The CDR3 contains 12 residues. The CDR3 loop is CASGTGTTEAFF. The DNA of the CDR3 is TGTGCCAGCGGGACAGGGACCACTGAAGCTTTCTTT.

The chain couples TRBV6-6 to TRBJ2-7; no definite D call. V was pared by 5 bases and J by 7 bases, with 12 bases between. The CDR3 loop spans 12 amino acids. Germline CDR1 and CDR2: MNHNY and SVGAGI (reference sequence). This chain's CDR3 is CASSNRRVEQYF. The CDR3 nucleotides are TGTGCCAGCAGTAACCGACGGGTGGAGCAGTACTTC.

In DNA form, the CDR3 reads TGCGCCAGCAGCTTGGTCGTGGGGGCCATGAACACTGAAGCTTTCTTT. It yields the protein CASSLVVGAMNTEAFF. This rearrangement joins TRBV5-1 to TRBJ1-1; maybe TRBD1 (6 bases). This CDR3 contains 16 residues. V shed 0 bases and J shed 0 bases, with 12 bases lying between them. Germline V gives CDR1 SGHRS, CDR2 YFSETQ.

The genes are TRBV6-6 and TRBJ2-3, with a possible D match to TRBD1 (5 bases). Trimming shortened V by 6 bases and J by 6 bases, and 19 bases separated the two germline ends. The CDR3 is made up of 15 amino acids. CDR1 MNHNY and CDR2 SVGAGI come from the germline V gene (reference sequence). CDR3 nucleotide sequence: TGTGCCAGCAGCGCTAGGGGTGGGATTGCGGATACGCAGTATTTT. Its protein is CASSARGGIADTQYF.

This chain connects TRBV13 to TRBJ2-1; 7 positions match TRBD2. Germline V gene lookup returns CDR1 PRHDT and CDR2 FYEKMQ (reference sequence). The CDR3 has 14 residues. After removal of 3 bases from V and 7 bases from J, the junction contained 6 bases not matched to a gene. The CDR3 spells CASSFRGRGNEQFF. Here the CDR3 DNA reads TGTGCCAGCAGCTTTCGCGGGAGAGGGAATGAGCAGTTCTTC. Looking up the rest from reference TRBV13 and TRBJ2-1 gives the full variable domain: AAGVIQSPRHLIKEKRETATLKCYPIPRHDTVYWYQQGPGQDPQFLISFYEKMQSDKGSIPDRFSAQQFSDYHSELNMSSLELGDSALYFCASSFRGRGNEQFFGPGTRLTVL.

J is TRBJ2-1 and V is TRBV28, with D possibly matching TRBD2 (6 bases). Trimming shortened V by 5 bases and J by 0 bases, and 8 bases separated the two germline ends. Germline lookup yields CDR1 MDHEN and CDR2 SYDVKM. CDR3 length equals 14 residues. CDR3 nucleotide sequence: TGTGCCAGCAGTACTAGCCTCTCCTACAATGAGCAGTTCTTC. It translates to CASSTSLSYNEQFF.

V gene TRBV10-1 combines with J gene TRBJ1-2; D is perhaps TRBD1 (6 bases). V lost 4 bases and J 4 bases, leaving 16 bases between the germline ends. The CDR3 is 15 amino acids. Germline V gene lookup returns CDR1 WNHNN and CDR2 SYGVQD (reference sequence). In nucleotides, the CDR3 is TGCGCCAGCAGTGGACAAGACAGGATAAGCTATGGCTACACCTTC. The encoded protein is CASSGQDRISYGYTF.

The chain employs TRBV7-2 and TRBJ2-7, with 7 bases that match TRBD2. This CDR3 has 14 residues. Germline lookup yields CDR1 SGHTA and CDR2 FQGNSA. V lost 6 bases and J lost 4; bases outside the gene matches: 9. Here the CDR3 reads CASSSGLLPYEQYF. The CDR3 coding sequence is TGTGCCAGCAGTTCGGGACTACTTCCTTACGAGCAGTACTTC.

The chain is built from TRBV18 and TRBJ1-3; 9 nucleotides align to TRBD1. V lost 3 bases and J lost 0; bases outside the gene matches: 9. The CDR3 is 18 residues long. The V gene's germline CDR1 is KGHSH and CDR2 LQKENI. In nucleotides, the CDR3 is TGTGCCAGCTCACCCGGAACCGGGACAGGGAGCTCTGGAAACACCATATATTTT. As protein: CASSPGTGTGSSGNTIYF.